Listed below are T cell receptor beta chains from one sample, sequenced in a study of response to subunit inactivated influenza vaccine. One entry per CDR3 protein results from TCRdb running MiXCR on the RT-PCR reads. The table records 530,000 or so distinct CDR3 sequences, approximately 24% of them present only once. The input for sequencing was CD4+ T cells sorted from PBMCs, taken less than 6 days after vaccination. All receptors derive from a man aged 45-65 years who received an inactivated influenza vaccine. Both conserved end residues are part of each CDR3. The order of the fields is J gene, V gene, D gene, clone size, CDR3 protein, CDR3 DNA. D genes are given only for firm matches. Part of the rows lack a size; the others show once, few, many or a class for expanded clones.

j_gene: TRBJ2-6; v_gene: TRBV9; d_gene: -; abundance: few; CDR3aa: CASSVGSGANVLTF; CDR3nt: TGTGCCAGCAGCGTAGGCTCTGGGGCCAACGTCCTGACTTTC
j_gene: TRBJ2-1; v_gene: TRBV6-6; d_gene: -; abundance: once; CDR3aa: CASRGDIYNEQFF; CDR3nt: TGTGCCAGCAGAGGGGACATTTACAATGAGCAGTTCTTC
j_gene: TRBJ2-5; v_gene: TRBV29-1; d_gene: TRBD2; abundance: -; CDR3aa: CSVESQREDETQYF; CDR3nt: TGCAGCGTTGAATCCCAGCGGGAGGATGAGACCCAGTACTTC
j_gene: TRBJ2-1; v_gene: TRBV20-1; d_gene: TRBD2; abundance: -; CDR3aa: CSASILAGAPYNEQFF; CDR3nt: TGCAGTGCTTCGATATTAGCGGGAGCTCCCTACAATGAGCAGTTCTTC
j_gene: TRBJ2-1; v_gene: TRBV15; d_gene: -; abundance: few; CDR3aa: CATSRGYDSNEQFF; CDR3nt: TGTGCCACCAGCAGAGGATACGACAGCAATGAGCAGTTCTTC
j_gene: TRBJ2-6; v_gene: TRBV20-1; d_gene: -; abundance: -; CDR3aa: CSAKLPFALSGANVLTF; CDR3nt: TGCAGTGCTAAATTACCCTTCGCCCTCTCTGGGGCCAACGTCCTGACTTTC
j_gene: TRBJ2-5; v_gene: TRBV29-1; d_gene: -; abundance: -; CDR3aa: CSVVAQVRETQYF; CDR3nt: TGCAGCGTTGTGGCGCAGGTACGAGAGACCCAGTACTTC
j_gene: TRBJ1-1; v_gene: TRBV20-1; d_gene: -; abundance: -; CDR3aa: CSVLPGTEAFF; CDR3nt: TGCAGTGTTCTCCCCGGCACTGAAGCTTTCTTT
j_gene: TRBJ2-3; v_gene: TRBV4-2; d_gene: TRBD2; abundance: -; CDR3aa: CASSQDASGGTDTQYF; CDR3nt: TGTGCCAGCAGCCAAGATGCTAGCGGAGGCACAGATACGCAGTATTTT
j_gene: TRBJ2-7; v_gene: TRBV11-2; d_gene: -; abundance: few; CDR3aa: CASSLAWLSYEQYF; CDR3nt: TGTGCCAGCAGCTTAGCTTGGTTATCCTACGAGCAGTACTTC
j_gene: TRBJ1-5; v_gene: TRBV4-1; d_gene: -; abundance: -; CDR3aa: CASSQDWGRNQPQHF; CDR3nt: TGCGCCAGCAGCCAAGATTGGGGGAGGAATCAGCCCCAGCATTTT
j_gene: TRBJ1-1; v_gene: TRBV5-1; d_gene: -; abundance: few; CDR3aa: CASSFTASTEAFF; CDR3nt: TGCGCCAGCAGCTTCACAGCCAGCACTGAAGCTTTCTTT
j_gene: TRBJ2-3; v_gene: TRBV7-9; d_gene: -; abundance: few; CDR3aa: CASTDPLQGTDTQYF; CDR3nt: TGTGCCAGCACCGACCCTTTGCAGGGAACAGATACGCAGTATTTT
j_gene: TRBJ2-3; v_gene: TRBV20-1; d_gene: TRBD2; abundance: few; CDR3aa: CSVETSGVTDTQYF; CDR3nt: TGCAGTGTCGAGACTAGCGGAGTCACAGATACGCAGTATTTT
j_gene: TRBJ2-3; v_gene: TRBV7-8; d_gene: -; abundance: few; CDR3aa: CASSHTWGTDTQYF; CDR3nt: TGTGCCAGCAGCCACACGTGGGGGACCGATACGCAGTATTTT
j_gene: TRBJ1-1; v_gene: TRBV20-1; d_gene: -; abundance: many; CDR3aa: CSQVQGQHTEAFF; CDR3nt: TGCAGTCAGGTACAAGGGCAGCACACTGAAGCTTTCTTT
j_gene: TRBJ1-2; v_gene: TRBV5-4; d_gene: TRBD1; abundance: -; CDR3aa: CASSWGTEDYYGYTF; CDR3nt: TGTGCCAGCAGCTGGGGGACAGAGGATTACTATGGCTACACCTTC
j_gene: TRBJ2-3; v_gene: TRBV20-1; d_gene: -; abundance: -; CDR3aa: CSAQSGTDTQYF; CDR3nt: TGCAGTGCCCAAAGCGGTACAGATACGCAGTATTTT
j_gene: TRBJ2-4; v_gene: TRBV7-9; d_gene: TRBD2; abundance: many; CDR3aa: CASSFLAGGPQNIQYF; CDR3nt: TGTGCCAGCAGCTTTTTAGCGGGAGGGCCACAGAACATTCAGTACTTC
j_gene: TRBJ1-1; v_gene: TRBV6-5; d_gene: -; abundance: -; CDR3aa: CASGNRDRNTEAFF; CDR3nt: TGTGCCAGCGGTAACCGGGACCGAAACACTGAAGCTTTCTTT
j_gene: TRBJ2-7; v_gene: TRBV6-1; d_gene: -; abundance: -; CDR3aa: CASSRAGTSYEQYF; CDR3nt: TGTGCCAGCAGTCGAGCCGGGACAAGCTACGAGCAGTACTTC
j_gene: TRBJ1-4; v_gene: TRBV5-1; d_gene: TRBD1; abundance: -; CDR3aa: CASSLARTGGEKLFF; CDR3nt: TGCGCCAGCAGCTTGGCCAGGACAGGCGGCGAAAAACTGTTTTTT
j_gene: TRBJ2-3; v_gene: TRBV20-1; d_gene: -; abundance: many; CDR3aa: CSATLFTDTQYF; CDR3nt: TGCAGTGCTACTCTGTTCACAGATACGCAGTATTTT
j_gene: TRBJ2-5; v_gene: TRBV7-9; d_gene: -; abundance: -; CDR3aa: CASSLSPVLVGETQYF; CDR3nt: TGTGCCAGCAGCTTGTCTCCGGTTCTAGTCGGAGAGACCCAGTACTTC
j_gene: TRBJ1-3; v_gene: TRBV30; d_gene: -; abundance: -; CDR3aa: CAADRISGNTIYF; CDR3nt: TGTGCTGCGGACAGAATCTCTGGAAACACCATATATTTT
j_gene: TRBJ1-5; v_gene: TRBV20-1; d_gene: -; abundance: -; CDR3aa: CSAREGLQPQHF; CDR3nt: TGCAGTGCTAGAGAAGGACTGCAGCCCCAGCATTTT
j_gene: TRBJ1-1; v_gene: TRBV11-2; d_gene: -; abundance: few; CDR3aa: CASSIRARGTEAFF; CDR3nt: TGTGCCAGCAGCATAAGGGCACGAGGCACTGAAGCTTTCTTT
j_gene: TRBJ2-7; v_gene: TRBV20-1; d_gene: TRBD1; abundance: -; CDR3aa: CSAGRPGQGSAEQYF; CDR3nt: TGCAGTGCTGGACGACCGGGACAGGGTTCCGCCGAGCAGTACTTC
j_gene: TRBJ2-5; v_gene: TRBV20-1; d_gene: -; abundance: -; CDR3aa: CSAIRGGGGGETQYF; CDR3nt: TGCAGTGCTATAAGAGGAGGGGGGGGTGGAGAGACCCAGTACTTC
j_gene: TRBJ1-2; v_gene: TRBV29-1; d_gene: -; abundance: few; CDR3aa: CSVGGAGLSYTF; CDR3nt: TGCAGCGTCGGTGGGGCAGGGTTGAGCTACACCTTC